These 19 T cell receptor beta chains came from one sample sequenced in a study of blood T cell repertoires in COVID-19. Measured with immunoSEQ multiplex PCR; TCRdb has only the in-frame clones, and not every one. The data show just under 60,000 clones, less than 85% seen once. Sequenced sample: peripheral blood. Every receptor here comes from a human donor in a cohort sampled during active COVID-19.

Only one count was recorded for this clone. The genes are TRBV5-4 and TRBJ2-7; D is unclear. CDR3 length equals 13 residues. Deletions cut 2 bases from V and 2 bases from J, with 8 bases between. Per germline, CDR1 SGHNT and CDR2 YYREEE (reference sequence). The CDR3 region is CASSFDWAYEQYF. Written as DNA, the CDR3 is TGTGCCAGCAGCTTTGACTGGGCCTACGAGCAGTACTTC.

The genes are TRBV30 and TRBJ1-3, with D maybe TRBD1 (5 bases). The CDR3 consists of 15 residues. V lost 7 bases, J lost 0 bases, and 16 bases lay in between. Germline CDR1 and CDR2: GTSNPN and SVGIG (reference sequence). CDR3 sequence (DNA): TGTGCCTCAACCACTGGGGCTTCCTCTGGAAACACCATATATTTT. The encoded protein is CASTTGASSGNTIYF.

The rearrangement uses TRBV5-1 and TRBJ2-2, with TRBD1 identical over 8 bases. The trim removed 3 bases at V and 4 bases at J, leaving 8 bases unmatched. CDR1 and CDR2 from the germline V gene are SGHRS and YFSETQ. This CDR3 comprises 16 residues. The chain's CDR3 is CASSSRTGLATGELFF. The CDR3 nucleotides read TGCGCCAGCAGCTCAAGGACAGGGCTGGCCACCGGGGAGCTGTTTTTT.

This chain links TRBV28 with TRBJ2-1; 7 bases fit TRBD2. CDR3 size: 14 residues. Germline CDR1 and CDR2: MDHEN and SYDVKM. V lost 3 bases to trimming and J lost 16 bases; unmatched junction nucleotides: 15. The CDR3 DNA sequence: TGTGCCAGCAGTTTTAAGGTTGGCGGCGGGAGAGGATTCTTC. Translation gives CASSFKVGGGRGFF.

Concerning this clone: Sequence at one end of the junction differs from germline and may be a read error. CDR3 bases: TGTGCCAGCAGTCAAGCGAGCGGGGCCAAGGAGCAGTTCTTC. It encodes CASSQASGAKEQFF. V is TRBV2 and J is TRBJ2-1, with 7 bases identical to TRBD2. CDR3 length equals 14 residues. CDR1 is SNHLY and CDR2 is FYNNEI in the germline V gene. The complete variable domain, with remaining parts taken from reference TRBV2 and TRBJ2-1, reads EPEVTQTPSHQVTQMGQEVILRCVPISNHLYFYWYRQILGQKVEFLVSFYNNEISEKSEIFDDQFSVERPDGSNFTLKIRSTKLEDSAMYFCASSQASGAKEQFFGPGTRLTVL.

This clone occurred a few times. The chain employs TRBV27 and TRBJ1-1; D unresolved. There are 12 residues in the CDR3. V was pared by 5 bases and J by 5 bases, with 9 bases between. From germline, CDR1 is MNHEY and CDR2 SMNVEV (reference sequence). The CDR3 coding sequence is TGTGCCAGCAGTCCCACGGGAACTGAAGCTTTCTTT. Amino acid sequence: CASSPTGTEAFF.

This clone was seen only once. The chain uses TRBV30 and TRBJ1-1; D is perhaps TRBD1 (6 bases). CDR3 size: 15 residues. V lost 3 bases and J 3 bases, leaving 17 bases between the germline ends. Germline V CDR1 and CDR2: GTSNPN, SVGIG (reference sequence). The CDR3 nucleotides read TGTGCCTGGAGCCTCGTGGGGGCTGTCGACACTGAAGCTTTCTTT. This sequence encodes CAWSLVGAVDTEAFF.

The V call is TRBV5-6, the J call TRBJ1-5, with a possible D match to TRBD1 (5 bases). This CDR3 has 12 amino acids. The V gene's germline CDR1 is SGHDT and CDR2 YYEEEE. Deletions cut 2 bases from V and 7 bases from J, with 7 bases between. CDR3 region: CASSLQEQPQHF. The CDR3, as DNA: TGTGCCAGCAGCTTACAGGAACAGCCCCAGCATTTT.

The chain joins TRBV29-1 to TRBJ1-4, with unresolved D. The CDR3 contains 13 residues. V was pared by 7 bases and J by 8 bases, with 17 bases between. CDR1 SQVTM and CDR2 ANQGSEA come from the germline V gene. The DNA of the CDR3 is TGCAGCGCGTTGGGCATAACCGAGGAAAAACTGTTTTTT. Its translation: CSALGITEEKLFF.

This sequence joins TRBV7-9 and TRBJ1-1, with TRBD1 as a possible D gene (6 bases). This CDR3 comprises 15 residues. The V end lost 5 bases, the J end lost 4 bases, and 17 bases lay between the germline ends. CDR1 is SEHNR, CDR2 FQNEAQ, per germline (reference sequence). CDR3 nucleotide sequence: TGTGCCAGCAGCCAAGTACAGGGATCGGGCACTGAAGCTTTCTTT. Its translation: CASSQVQGSGTEAFF.

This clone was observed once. The CDR3 DNA is TGTGCCAGCAGTTTCTCGGACAGGAAGGTTGGGGAGCTGTTTTTT. Translating gives CASSFSDRKVGELFF. V gene TRBV6-5 combines with J gene TRBJ2-2; 7 positions agree with TRBD1. The CDR3 loop spans 15 amino acids. Germline assignment: CDR1 MNHEY and CDR2 SVGAGI. J was trimmed by 8 bases and V by 4 bases; bases with no gene match: 10.

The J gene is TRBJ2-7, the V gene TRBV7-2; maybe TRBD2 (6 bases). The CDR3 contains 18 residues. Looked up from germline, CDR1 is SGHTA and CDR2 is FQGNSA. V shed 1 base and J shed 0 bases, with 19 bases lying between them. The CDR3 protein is CASSLETHRTTNSYEQYF. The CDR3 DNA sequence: TGTGCCAGCAGCTTAGAAACCCACCGGACTACCAACTCCTACGAGCAGTACTTC. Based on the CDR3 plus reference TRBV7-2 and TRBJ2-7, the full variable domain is GAGVSQSPSNKVTEKGKDVELRCDPISGHTALYWYRQSLGQGLEFLIYFQGNSAPDKSGLPSDRFSAERTGGSVSTLTIQRTQQEDSAVYLCASSLETHRTTNSYEQYFGPGTRLTVT.

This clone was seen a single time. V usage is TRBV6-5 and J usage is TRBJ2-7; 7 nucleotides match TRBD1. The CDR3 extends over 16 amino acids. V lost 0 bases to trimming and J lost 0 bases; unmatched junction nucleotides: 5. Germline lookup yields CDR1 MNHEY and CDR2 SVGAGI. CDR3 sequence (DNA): TGTGCCAGCAGTTACTCGGGTACAGGGGCCTCCTACGAGCAGTACTTC. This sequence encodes CASSYSGTGASYEQYF.

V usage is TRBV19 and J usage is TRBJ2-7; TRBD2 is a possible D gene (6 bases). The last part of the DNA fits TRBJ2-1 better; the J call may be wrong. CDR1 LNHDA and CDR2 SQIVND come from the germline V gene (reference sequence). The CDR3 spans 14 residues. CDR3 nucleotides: TGTGCCAGTAGTCCCCGGGAGATGAGGAATGAGCAGTTCTTC. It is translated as CASSPREMRNEQFF.

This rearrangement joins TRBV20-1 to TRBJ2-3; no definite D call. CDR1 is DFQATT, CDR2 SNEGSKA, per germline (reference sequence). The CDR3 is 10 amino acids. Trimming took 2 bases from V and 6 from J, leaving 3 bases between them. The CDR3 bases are TGCAGTGCTAGACTGGATACGCAGTATTTT. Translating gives CSARLDTQYF.

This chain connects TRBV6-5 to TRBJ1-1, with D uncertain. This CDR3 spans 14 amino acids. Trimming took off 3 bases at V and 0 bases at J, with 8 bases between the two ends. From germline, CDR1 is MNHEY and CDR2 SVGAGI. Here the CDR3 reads CASSYDNLNTEAFF. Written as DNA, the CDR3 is TGTGCCAGCAGTTATGACAATCTGAACACTGAAGCTTTCTTT.

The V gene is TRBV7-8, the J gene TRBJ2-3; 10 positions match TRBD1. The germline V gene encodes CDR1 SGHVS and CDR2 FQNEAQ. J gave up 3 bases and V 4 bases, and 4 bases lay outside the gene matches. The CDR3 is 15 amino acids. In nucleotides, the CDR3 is TGTGCCAGCAGCTCCCGGACAGGGGGGACAGATACGCAGTATTTT. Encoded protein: CASSSRTGGTDTQYF. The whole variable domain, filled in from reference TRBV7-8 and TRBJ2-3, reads GAGVSQSPRYKVAKRGQDVALRCDPISGHVSLFWYQQALGQGPEFLTYFQNEAQLDKSGLPSDRFFAERPEGSVSTLKIQRTQQEDSAVYLCASSSRTGGTDTQYFGPGTRLTVL.

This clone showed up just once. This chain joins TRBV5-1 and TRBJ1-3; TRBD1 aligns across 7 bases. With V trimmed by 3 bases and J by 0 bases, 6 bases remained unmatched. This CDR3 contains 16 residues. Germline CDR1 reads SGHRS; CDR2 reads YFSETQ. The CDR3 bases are TGCGCCAGCAGCTCAAGACAGGGAGTCTCTGGAAACACCATATATTTT. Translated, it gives CASSSRQGVSGNTIYF.

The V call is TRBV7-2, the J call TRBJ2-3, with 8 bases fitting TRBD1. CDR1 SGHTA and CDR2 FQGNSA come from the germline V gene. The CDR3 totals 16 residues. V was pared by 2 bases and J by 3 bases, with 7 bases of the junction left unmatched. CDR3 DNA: TGTGCCAGCAGCTTACTTCCAGGGGGCGCAACAGATACGCAGTATTTT. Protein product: CASSLLPGGATDTQYF.